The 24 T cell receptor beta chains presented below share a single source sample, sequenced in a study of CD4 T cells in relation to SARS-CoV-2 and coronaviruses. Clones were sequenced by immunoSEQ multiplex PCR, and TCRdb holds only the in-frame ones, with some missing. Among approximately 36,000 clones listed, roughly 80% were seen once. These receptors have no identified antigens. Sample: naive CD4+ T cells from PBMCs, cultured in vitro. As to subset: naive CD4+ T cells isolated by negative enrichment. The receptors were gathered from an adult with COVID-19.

CDR3 in amino acids: CASKLTRGDEQFF. The CDR3 coding sequence is TGTGCCAGCAAATTGACCAGGGGCGATGAGCAGTTCTTC. This chain joins TRBV6-5 and TRBJ2-1, with a tentative D call TRBD1 (6 bases). The CDR3 extends over 13 amino acids. Germline V gives CDR1 MNHEY, CDR2 SVGAGI. V was cut by 7 bases and J by 8 bases, with 15 bases left in between.

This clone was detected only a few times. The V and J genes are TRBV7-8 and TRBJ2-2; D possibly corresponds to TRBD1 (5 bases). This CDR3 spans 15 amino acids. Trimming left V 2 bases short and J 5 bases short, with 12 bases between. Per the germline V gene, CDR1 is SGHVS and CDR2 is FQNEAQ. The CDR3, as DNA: TGTGCCAGCAGCTTAATTGGGCAGGGAACCGGGGAGCTGTTTTTT. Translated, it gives CASSLIGQGTGELFF.

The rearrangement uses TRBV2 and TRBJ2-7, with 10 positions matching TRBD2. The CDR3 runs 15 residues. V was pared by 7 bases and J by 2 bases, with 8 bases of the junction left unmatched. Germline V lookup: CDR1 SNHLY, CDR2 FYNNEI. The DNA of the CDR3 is TGTGCCAGCACTGGGCTAGCGGGAGTCGCCTACGAGCAGTACTTC. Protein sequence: CASTGLAGVAYEQYF.

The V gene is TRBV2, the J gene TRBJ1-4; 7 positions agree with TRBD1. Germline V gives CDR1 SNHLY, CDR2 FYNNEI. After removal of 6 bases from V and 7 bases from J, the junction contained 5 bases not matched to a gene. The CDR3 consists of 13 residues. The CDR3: CASRDTGVEKLFF. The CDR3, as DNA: TGTGCCAGCAGGGACACAGGGGTTGAAAAACTGTTTTTT.

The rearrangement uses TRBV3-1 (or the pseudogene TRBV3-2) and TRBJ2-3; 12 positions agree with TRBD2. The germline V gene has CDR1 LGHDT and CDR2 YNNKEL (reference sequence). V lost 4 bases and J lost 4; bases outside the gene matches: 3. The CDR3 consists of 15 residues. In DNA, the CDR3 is TGTGCCAGCAGCCCACTAGCGGGAGGCCCAGATACGCAGTATTTT. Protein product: CASSPLAGGPDTQYF.

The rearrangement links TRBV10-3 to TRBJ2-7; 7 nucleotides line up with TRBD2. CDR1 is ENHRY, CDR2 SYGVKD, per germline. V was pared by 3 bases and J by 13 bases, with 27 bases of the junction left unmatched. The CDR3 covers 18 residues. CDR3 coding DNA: TGTGCCATCAGTGATGCTACCGGGACTAAAAACCCTCTACGTCTACTATACTTC. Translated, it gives CAISDATGTKNPLRLLYF.

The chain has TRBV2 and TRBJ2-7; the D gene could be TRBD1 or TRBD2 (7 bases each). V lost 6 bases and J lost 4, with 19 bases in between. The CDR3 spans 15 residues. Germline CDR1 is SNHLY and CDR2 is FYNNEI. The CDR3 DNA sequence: TGTGCCAGCAGAGTTTCCAGGGGGGGAGCTTACGAGCAGTACTTC. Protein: CASRVSRGGAYEQYF.

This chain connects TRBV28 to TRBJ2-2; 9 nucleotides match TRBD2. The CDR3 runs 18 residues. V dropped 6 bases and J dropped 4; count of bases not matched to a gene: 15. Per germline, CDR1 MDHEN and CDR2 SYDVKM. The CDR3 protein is CASSSAEGAGGPTGELFF. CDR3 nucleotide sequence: TGTGCCAGCAGCTCAGCCGAGGGGGCGGGAGGGCCCACCGGGGAGCTGTTTTTT.

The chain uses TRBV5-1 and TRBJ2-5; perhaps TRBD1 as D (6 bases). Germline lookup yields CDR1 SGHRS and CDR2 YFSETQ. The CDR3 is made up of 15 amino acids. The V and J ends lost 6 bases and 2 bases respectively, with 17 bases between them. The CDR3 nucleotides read TGCGCCAGCAACGCAGGGACACCCAGACAAGAGACCCAGTACTTC. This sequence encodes CASNAGTPRQETQYF.

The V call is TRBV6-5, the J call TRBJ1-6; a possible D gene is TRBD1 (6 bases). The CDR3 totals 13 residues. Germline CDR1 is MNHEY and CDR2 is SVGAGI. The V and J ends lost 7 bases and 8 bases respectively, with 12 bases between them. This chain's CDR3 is CASTRTAYSPLHF. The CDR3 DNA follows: TGTGCCAGCACCCGGACAGCTTATTCACCCCTCCACTTT.

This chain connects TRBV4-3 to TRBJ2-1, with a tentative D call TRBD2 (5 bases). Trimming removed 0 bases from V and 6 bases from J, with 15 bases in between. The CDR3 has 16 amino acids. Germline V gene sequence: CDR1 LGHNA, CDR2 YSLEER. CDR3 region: CASSQDWASLRNEQFF. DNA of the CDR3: TGCGCCAGCAGCCAAGATTGGGCTAGCCTTCGCAATGAGCAGTTCTTC.

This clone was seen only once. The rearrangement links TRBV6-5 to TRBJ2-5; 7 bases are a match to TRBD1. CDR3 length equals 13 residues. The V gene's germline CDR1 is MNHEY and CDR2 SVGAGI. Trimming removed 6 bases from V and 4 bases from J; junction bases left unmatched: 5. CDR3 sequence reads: CASRTTGVETQYF. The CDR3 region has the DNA TGTGCCAGCAGAACTACAGGGGTAGAGACCCAGTACTTC.

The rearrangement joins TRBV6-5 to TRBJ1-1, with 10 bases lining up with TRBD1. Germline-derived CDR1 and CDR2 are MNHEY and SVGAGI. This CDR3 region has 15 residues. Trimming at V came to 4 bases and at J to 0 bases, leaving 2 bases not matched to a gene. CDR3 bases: TGTGCCAGCAGTTCGACAGGGGGCTTGAACACTGAAGCTTTCTTT. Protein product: CASSSTGGLNTEAFF.

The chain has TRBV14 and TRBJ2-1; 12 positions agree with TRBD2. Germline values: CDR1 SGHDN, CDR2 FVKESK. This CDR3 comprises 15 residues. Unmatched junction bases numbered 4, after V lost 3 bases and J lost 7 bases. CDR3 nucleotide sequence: TGTGCCAGCAGCCAGACTAGCGGGAGTTGGAATGAGCAGTTCTTC. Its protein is CASSQTSGSWNEQFF.

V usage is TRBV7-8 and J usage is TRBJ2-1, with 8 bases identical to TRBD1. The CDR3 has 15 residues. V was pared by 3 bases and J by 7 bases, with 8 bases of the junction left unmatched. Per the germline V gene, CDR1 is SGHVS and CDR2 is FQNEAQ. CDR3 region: CASSFGTGKGNEQFF. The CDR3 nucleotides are TGTGCCAGCAGCTTCGGGACAGGTAAAGGGAATGAGCAGTTCTTC.

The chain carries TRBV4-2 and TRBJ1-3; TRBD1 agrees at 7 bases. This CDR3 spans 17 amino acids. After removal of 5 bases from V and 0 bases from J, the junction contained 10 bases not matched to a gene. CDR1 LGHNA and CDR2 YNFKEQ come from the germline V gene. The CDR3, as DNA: TGTGCCAGCAGCTTCGGACAGGCTTACCCCTCTGGAAACACCATATATTTT. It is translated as CASSFGQAYPSGNTIYF.

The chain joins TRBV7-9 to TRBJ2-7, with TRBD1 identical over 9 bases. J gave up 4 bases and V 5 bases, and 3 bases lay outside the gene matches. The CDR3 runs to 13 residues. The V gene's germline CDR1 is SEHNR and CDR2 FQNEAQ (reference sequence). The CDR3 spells CASSTGTGYEQYF. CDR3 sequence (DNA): TGTGCCAGCAGCACCGGGACAGGGTACGAGCAGTACTTC.

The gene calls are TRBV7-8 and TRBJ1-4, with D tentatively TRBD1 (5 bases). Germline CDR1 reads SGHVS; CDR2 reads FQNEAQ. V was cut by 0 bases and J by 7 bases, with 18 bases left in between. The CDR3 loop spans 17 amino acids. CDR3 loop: CASSLATYIGGSEKLFF. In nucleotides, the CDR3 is TGTGCCAGCAGCTTAGCCACGTACATCGGGGGTAGTGAAAAACTGTTTTTT.

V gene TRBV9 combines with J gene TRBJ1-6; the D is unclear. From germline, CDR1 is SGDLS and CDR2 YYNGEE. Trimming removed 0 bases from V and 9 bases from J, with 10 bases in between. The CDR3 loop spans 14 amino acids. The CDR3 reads CASSVEIDGSPLHF. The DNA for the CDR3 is TGTGCCAGCAGCGTAGAAATAGACGGTTCACCCCTCCACTTT.

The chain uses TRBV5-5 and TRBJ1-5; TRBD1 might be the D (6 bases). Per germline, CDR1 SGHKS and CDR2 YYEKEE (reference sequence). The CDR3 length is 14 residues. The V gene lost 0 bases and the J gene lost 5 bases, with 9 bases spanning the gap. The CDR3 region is CASSLDRADQPQHF. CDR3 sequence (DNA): TGTGCCAGCAGCTTGGACAGGGCCGATCAGCCCCAGCATTTT.

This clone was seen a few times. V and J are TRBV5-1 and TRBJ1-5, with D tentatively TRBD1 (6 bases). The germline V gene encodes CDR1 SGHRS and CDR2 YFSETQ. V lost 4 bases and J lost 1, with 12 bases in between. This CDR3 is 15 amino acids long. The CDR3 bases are TGCGCCAGCAGCCCGGACAGTCTAAGCAATCAGCCCCAGCATTTT. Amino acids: CASSPDSLSNQPQHF. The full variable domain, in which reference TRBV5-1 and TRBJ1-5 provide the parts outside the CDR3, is KAGVTQTPRYLIKTRGQQVTLSCSPISGHRSVSWYQQTPGQGLQFLFEYFSETQRNKGNFPGRFSGRQFSNSRSEMNVSTLELGDSALYLCASSPDSLSNQPQHFGDGTRLSIL.

As DNA, the CDR3 is TGTGCCAGCAGTGTACGCGTAGGCTCTGGAAACACCATATATTTT. It encodes CASSVRVGSGNTIYF. This rearrangement joins TRBV2 to TRBJ1-3; D not resolved. The CDR3 has 15 amino acids. Germline V CDR1 and CDR2: SNHLY, FYNNEI. V dropped 4 bases and J dropped 0 bases, with 10 bases sitting between them.

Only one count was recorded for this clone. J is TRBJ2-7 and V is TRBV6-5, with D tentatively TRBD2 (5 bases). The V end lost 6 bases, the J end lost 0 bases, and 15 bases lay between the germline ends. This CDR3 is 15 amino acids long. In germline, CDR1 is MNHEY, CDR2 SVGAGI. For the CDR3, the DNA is TGTGCCAGCAGAAAGTCCCCCGGGAACTCCTACGAGCAGTACTTC. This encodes CASRKSPGNSYEQYF.

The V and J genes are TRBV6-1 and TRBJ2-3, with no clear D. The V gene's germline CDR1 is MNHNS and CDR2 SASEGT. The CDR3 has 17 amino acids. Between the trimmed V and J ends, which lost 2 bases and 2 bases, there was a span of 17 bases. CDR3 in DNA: TGTGCCAGCAGTGAACCCACAGTGATGGATCCCACAGATACGCAGTATTTT. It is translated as CASSEPTVMDPTDTQYF.